Listed here is a single TCR beta chain. The sample holds other DNA sequences that translate to the same CDR3. The CDR3 loop spans 14 amino acids. Trimming left V 2 bases short and J 3 bases short, with 8 bases between. Germline-derived CDR1 and CDR2 are SGDLS and YYNGEE. These data originate in a study of shared clonotypes between healthy human individuals. Profiling relied on immunoSEQ multiplex PCR, and the TCRdb table lists in-frame clones only, not all of them. The sample consists of around 990,000 clones, 60% to 85% of them appearing once. This clonotype was sampled from a man between 18 and 29 years old in good health. Some clones in this sample may be carry-over from other donors' samples. Sequenced: memory CD4+ T cells from PBMCs. Subset noted: CD45RA-negative fraction. This chain uses TRBV9 with TRBJ1-4; possibly TRBD1 for D (5 bases). DNA for the CDR3: TGTGCCAGCAGCGTCGGGGGAGCTAATGAAAAACTGTTTTTT. Translation gives CASSVGGANEKLFF. The full variable domain, rest sourced from reference TRBV9 and TRBJ1-4, is DSGVTQTPKHLITATGQRVTLRCSPRSGDLSVYWYQQSLDQGLQFLIQYYNGEERAKGNILERFSAQQFPDLHSELNLSSLELGDSALYFCASSVGGANEKLFFGSGTQLSVL.